A single sample gave rise to the 2 T cell receptor beta chains below, sequenced in a study of cytomegalovirus exposure and HLA in healthy donors. 13 Jbeta primers and 60 Vbeta primers were used for the PCR. Generated by immunoSEQ multiplex PCR, the TCRdb table keeps only in-frame clones and is missing some. This sample yields over 120,000 clones, of which about four fifths are seen a single time; around 2.5% belongs to the top ten. The sequencing sample was made of PBMCs. The source is a woman under 30 in good health and CMV-seropositive.

V is TRBV2 and J is TRBJ1-3; D is undetermined. The V gene lost 2 bases and the J gene lost 0 bases, with 8 bases spanning the gap. The length of the CDR3 is 15 residues. The germline gives CDR1 SNHLY, CDR2 FYNNEI. The CDR3 loop reads CASSERPSSGNTIYF. CDR3 sequence (DNA): TGTGCCAGCAGTGAACGCCCCAGCTCTGGAAACACCATATATTTT. Full variable domain (outside the CDR3, taken from reference TRBV2 and TRBJ1-3): EPEVTQTPSHQVTQMGQEVILRCVPISNHLYFYWYRQILGQKVEFLVSFYNNEISEKSEIFDDQFSVERPDGSNFTLKIRSTKLEDSAMYFCASSERPSSGNTIYFGEGSWLTVV.

The count of this clone is one. The chain combines TRBV28 with TRBJ1-5; D gene ambiguous. V lost 8 bases to trimming and J lost 0 bases, with 14 bases between them. CDR1 MDHEN and CDR2 SYDVKM come from the germline V gene. This CDR3 contains 15 residues. CDR3 coding DNA: TGTGCCAGCGCAAACCGGGAGTATAGCAATCAGCCCCAGCATTTT. Protein: CASANREYSNQPQHF.